The sequence of this T cell receptor (beta chain) was determined in a study of OX40 agonist ivuxolimab in advanced cancers. Profiled with immunoSEQ multiplex PCR; TCRdb holds only in-frame clones, not every one. This table holds 41,000 or so clones, about 89% found once. Germline lookup yields CDR1 SNHLY and CDR2 FYNNEI. The length of the CDR3 is 14 residues. V lost 3 bases and J 0 bases, leaving 6 bases between the germline ends. V and J are TRBV2 and TRBJ1-5; D unresolved. The material sequenced was CD4+ or CD8+ T cells sorted from blood, taken in a trial of the OX40 agonist ivuxolimab. The receptor's source is an adult with an advanced solid tumor such as melanoma, head and neck, liver or kidney cancer. Written as DNA, the CDR3 is TGTGCCAGCAGTGAGTTGGATAGCAATCAGCCCCAGCATTTT. This sequence encodes CASSELDSNQPQHF.